The rows below give T cell receptor beta chains drawn from one sample of a study of shared clonotypes between healthy human individuals. The table came from immunoSEQ multiplex PCR; TCRdb's copy has only in-frame clones and leaves some out. The sample has approximately 2,000,000 clones; 92% are singletons. The sample taken for sequencing was naive CD4+ T cells from PBMCs. The receptors come from a man aged 18 to 30 in good health. Some clones in this sample may be carry-over from other donors' samples. CDR3s include the opening cysteine and the closing phenylalanine or tryptophan. The D gene is left open where the match is weak. Only part of the rows carry a size: once, few, many, or a class if the clone is expanded.

CASSQDRLAGYNEQFF,TGCGCCAGCAGCCAAGATCGGCTAGCGGGGTACAATGAGCAGTTCTTC,TRBJ2-1,TRBD2,-,TRBV4-1
CASSSRGNQPQHF,TGTGCCAGCAGCTCCAGGGGCAATCAGCCCCAGCATTTT,TRBJ1-5,-,-,TRBV7-2
CASSSFGSSGNTIYF,TGTGCCAGCAGTTCCTTCGGAAGCTCTGGAAACACCATATATTTT,TRBJ1-3,-,-,TRBV28
CASQQSSYNEQFF,TGTGCCTCTCAACAGAGCTCCTACAATGAGCAGTTCTTC,TRBJ2-1,-,-,TRBV7-6
CASSEYSGLRINEQFF,TGTGCCAGCAGTGAATACTCCGGGCTCCGAATCAATGAGCAGTTCTTC,TRBJ2-1,-,-,TRBV25-1
CASSPNRDQPQHF,TGTGCCAGCTCACCCAACAGGGATCAGCCCCAGCATTTT,TRBJ1-5,-,-,TRBV18
CASSPLGQGSNTIYF,TGTGCCAGCAGTCCCCTGGGACAGGGTAGCAACACCATATATTTT,TRBJ1-3,TRBD1,once,TRBV28
CASGVTLPQPQHF,TGTGCCAGCGGGGTAACACTCCCTCAGCCCCAGCATTTT,TRBJ1-5,-,-,TRBV14
CAWSRLADPTDTQYF,TGTGCCTGGAGTAGGCTAGCGGACCCCACAGATACGCAGTATTTT,TRBJ2-3,TRBD2,-,TRBV30
CASSPRGRMEQYF,TGTGCCAGCAGTCCTCGTGGGCGTATGGAGCAGTACTTC,TRBJ2-7,-,-,TRBV27
CASSPLEAGELFF,TGTGCCAGCTCACCGCTTGAAGCCGGGGAGCTGTTTTTT,TRBJ2-2,-,once,TRBV18
CASSPRQGRTNTEAFF,TGCGCCAGCAGCCCCAGACAGGGTAGGACGAACACTGAAGCTTTCTTT,TRBJ1-1,TRBD1,-,TRBV5-1
CASRQADTQYF,TGTGCCAGCAGGCAAGCAGATACGCAGTATTTT,TRBJ2-3,-,few,TRBV6-5
CASSRRSQASGSTDTQYF,TGCGCCAGCAGCCGCCGGAGTCAGGCTAGCGGGAGCACAGATACGCAGTATTTT,TRBJ2-3,TRBD2,-,TRBV4-1
CASSYTSSGKGDTQYF,TGTGCCAGCAGTTACACTTCTAGCGGGAAAGGAGATACGCAGTATTTT,TRBJ2-3,TRBD2,-,TRBV6-5
CASSKGGSQPQHF,TGTGCCAGTAGTAAGGGGGGTTCGCAGCCCCAGCATTTT,TRBJ1-5,-,-,TRBV19
CASSSRDRGNYGYTF,TGTGCCAGCAGCTCCCGGGACAGGGGGAACTATGGCTACACCTTC,TRBJ1-2,TRBD1,-,TRBV5-4
CASSLGGGYNEQFF,TGTGCCAGCAGCTTAGGCGGAGGATACAATGAGCAGTTCTTC,TRBJ2-1,-,-,TRBV7-2
CASSTRNSASGRGGEQFF,TGTGCCAGCAGCACCCGCAATTCGGCTAGCGGGAGAGGGGGTGAGCAGTTCTTC,TRBJ2-1,TRBD2,-,TRBV5-4
CASSLRGGSLRETQYF,TGTGCCAGCAGTCTTCGTGGGGGGTCGTTACGAGAGACCCAGTACTTC,TRBJ2-5,-,-,TRBV25-1
CASSQVGGTASYF,TGCGCCAGCAGCCAAGTAGGCGGGACCGCCTCGTATTTT,TRBJ2-3,-,-,TRBV4-1
CASSFDLSGELFF,TGCGCCAGCAGCTTTGATTTGTCCGGGGAGCTGTTTTTT,TRBJ2-2,-,-,TRBV5-1
CAWSVLLSGPLNEQFF,TGTGCCTGGAGTGTCCTACTAAGCGGGCCCCTCAATGAGCAGTTCTTC,TRBJ2-1,-,-,TRBV30
CASSLSRTGGHEQYF,TGTGCCAGCAGTTTATCACGTACAGGGGGCCACGAGCAGTACTTC,TRBJ2-7,TRBD1,once,TRBV27
CSVQQGAYGANVLTF,TGCAGCGTACAACAGGGGGCGTATGGGGCCAACGTCCTGACTTTC,TRBJ2-6,TRBD1,-,TRBV29-1
CASSPPGTGVQPQHF,TGTGCCAGTAGCCCTCCCGGGACAGGGGTACAGCCCCAGCATTTT,TRBJ1-5,TRBD1,-,TRBV19
CASSLAKAGGEKLFF,TGTGCCAGCAGCTTAGCGAAGGCGGGAGGGGAAAAACTGTTTTTT,TRBJ1-4,-,-,TRBV7-6
CASSLQGAPYEQYF,TGCGCCAGCAGCTTGCAGGGGGCGCCCTACGAGCAGTACTTC,TRBJ2-7,TRBD1,-,TRBV5-1
CASSPGLAGGNEQFF,TGTGCCAGCAGCCCCGGCCTAGCGGGGGGCAATGAGCAGTTCTTC,TRBJ2-1,TRBD2,-,TRBV28
CATSAASTQFF,TGTGCCACCTCAGCGGCCTCGACGCAGTTCTTC,TRBJ2-1,-,-,TRBV28
CASRERDIQYF,TGTGCCAGCAGGGAGAGGGACATTCAGTACTTC,TRBJ2-4,-,-,TRBV28
CASSYEAGRYNEQFF,TGTGCCAGCAGTTACGAGGCGGGGCGATACAATGAGCAGTTCTTC,TRBJ2-1,-,-,TRBV6-5